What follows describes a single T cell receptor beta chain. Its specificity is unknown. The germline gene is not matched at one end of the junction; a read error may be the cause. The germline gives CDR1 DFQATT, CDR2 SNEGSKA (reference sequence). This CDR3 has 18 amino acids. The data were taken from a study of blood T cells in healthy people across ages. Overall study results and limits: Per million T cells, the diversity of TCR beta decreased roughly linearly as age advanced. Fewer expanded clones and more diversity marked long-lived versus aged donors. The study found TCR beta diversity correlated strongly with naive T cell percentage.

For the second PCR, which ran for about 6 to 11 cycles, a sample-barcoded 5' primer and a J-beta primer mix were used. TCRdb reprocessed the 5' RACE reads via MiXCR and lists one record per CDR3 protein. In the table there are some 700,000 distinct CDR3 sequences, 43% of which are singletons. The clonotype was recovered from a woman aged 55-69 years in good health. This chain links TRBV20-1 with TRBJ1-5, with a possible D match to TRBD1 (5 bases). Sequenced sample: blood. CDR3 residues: CSAREAGPGGPRNPPQHF. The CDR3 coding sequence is TGCAGTGCTAGAGAAGCGGGACCGGGCGGCCCGAGAAATCCGCCCCAGCATTTT.